The next 9 T cell receptor beta chains were all read from a single sample in a study of OX40 agonist ivuxolimab in advanced cancers. The protocol was immunoSEQ multiplex PCR, while the TCRdb copy is restricted to in-frame clones and leaves out a portion. The sample yields about 77,000 clones, approximately 85% seen once. The sequencing here drew on CD4+ or CD8+ T cells sorted from blood, taken in a trial of the OX40 agonist ivuxolimab. All receptors come from an adult with an advanced solid tumor such as melanoma, head and neck, liver or kidney cancer.

In its sample, this clone was seen a few times. CDR3 sequence (DNA): TGTGCCAGCAGCTTAGGGTCCGGCGGTAGCAATCAGCCCCAGCATTTT. The encoded protein is CASSLGSGGSNQPQHF. This chain joins TRBV7-9 and TRBJ1-5; no reliable D call. This CDR3 region has 16 residues. Trimming cost V 1 base and J 0 bases, with 10 bases left between them. The germline CDR1 and CDR2 sequences are SEHNR and FQNEAQ (reference sequence).

The rearrangement joins TRBV14 to TRBJ2-1; 9 bases are shared with TRBD1. The CDR3 is 15 residues long. The germline V gene has CDR1 SGHDN and CDR2 FVKESK. Trimming cost V 4 bases and J 6 bases; bases outside gene matches: 7. The DNA of the CDR3 is TGTGCCAGCAGCCCCCTTGGACAGGGGTCCAATGAGCAGTTCTTC. Protein product: CASSPLGQGSNEQFF. The complete variable domain, with remaining parts taken from reference TRBV14 and TRBJ2-1, reads EAGVTQFPSHSVIEKGQTVTLRCDPISGHDNLYWYRRVMGKEIKFLLHFVKESKQDESGMPNNRFLAERTGGTYSTLKVQPAELEDSGVYFCASSPLGQGSNEQFFGPGTRLTVL.

This rearrangement joins TRBV7-2 to TRBJ2-5; D is unclear. The J call is uncertain, as TRBJ2-7 better fits the DNA end. The CDR3 is 15 residues long. From germline, CDR1 is SGHTA and CDR2 FQGNSA. The CDR3 DNA sequence: TGTGCCAGCAGCTTAGCGACGGGCGCCTCCTACGAGCAGTACTTC. This sequence encodes CASSLATGASYEQYF.

In its sample, this clone was seen a few times. The chain's CDR3 is CASSRSVMGGYGYTF. As DNA, the CDR3 is TGTGCCAGCAGCCGGTCCGTTATGGGAGGGTATGGCTACACCTTC. This chain links TRBV5-6 with TRBJ1-2; D remains ambiguous. The CDR3 has 15 residues. CDR1 SGHDT and CDR2 YYEEEE come from the germline V gene. V lost 4 bases, J lost 5 bases, and 18 bases lay in between.

V and J are TRBV5-6 and TRBJ2-5; 9 nucleotides match TRBD2. V lost 5 bases, J lost 4 bases, and 3 bases stayed unmatched. CDR1 and CDR2 (germline): SGHDT, YYEEEE. This CDR3 has 13 amino acids. The CDR3 protein is CASSISGGETQYF. CDR3 coding DNA: TGTGCCAGCAGTATTAGCGGGGGAGAGACCCAGTACTTC. The entire variable domain, with the rest obtained from reference TRBV5-6 and TRBJ2-5, is as follows: DAGVTQSPTHLIKTRGQQVTLRCSPKSGHDTVSWYQQALGQGPQFIFQYYEEEERQRGNFPDRFSGHQFPNYSSELNVNALLLGDSALYLCASSISGGETQYFGPGTRLLVL.

J is TRBJ1-2 and V is TRBV7-8; no firm D call. Germline CDR1 and CDR2: SGHVS and FQNEAQ. Trimming pared 1 base from V and 3 bases from J, leaving 9 bases between. This CDR3 has 14 amino acids. The CDR3 nucleotides read TGTGCCAGCAGCTTAGGGACCCGGGACTATGGCTACACCTTC. This gives the protein CASSLGTRDYGYTF.

This chain joins TRBV10-3 and TRBJ2-7; 9 positions match TRBD1. The CDR3 is 15 amino acids. V dropped 4 bases and J dropped 7; count of bases not matched to a gene: 11. Looked up from germline, CDR1 is ENHRY and CDR2 is SYGVKD. The CDR3 here is CAISAGDRALQEQYF. Written as DNA, the CDR3 is TGTGCCATCAGTGCCGGGGACAGGGCCTTACAGGAGCAGTACTTC.

The rearrangement uses TRBV7-8 and TRBJ2-1, with D hard to call. CDR3 length: 12 amino acids. Germline lookup yields CDR1 SGHVS and CDR2 FQNEAQ. V was trimmed by 10 bases and J by 0 bases, leaving 7 bases between them. For the CDR3, the DNA is TGTGCCACCGAAGGCTCCTACAATGAGCAGTTCTTC. Protein sequence: CATEGSYNEQFF.

In this sample, this clone turned up once. The V call is TRBV6-6, the J call TRBJ1-3, with D unresolved. Germline CDR1 MNHNY, CDR2 SVGAGI (reference sequence). The CDR3 is 14 amino acids. Trimming took 0 bases from V and 4 from J, leaving 7 bases between them. The CDR3 protein is CASSYSAGGNTIYF. CDR3 DNA: TGTGCCAGCAGTTACTCGGCGGGGGGAAACACCATATATTTT.